This TCR beta chain was profiled in a study of early T cells in non-severe SARS-CoV-2 infection. MiXCR, applied by TCRdb to the 5' RACE reads, yields one record per CDR3 protein. The sample records more than 80,000 distinct CDR3 sequences, around 17% being singletons. The CDR3 covers 15 residues. Deletions cut 1 base from V and 6 bases from J, with 16 bases between. The germline V gene encodes CDR1 LNHNV and CDR2 YYDKDF (reference sequence). V and J are TRBV15 and TRBJ2-7, with D possibly matching TRBD1 (6 bases). Specimen: whole blood. The TCR sequence derives from an adult who was a healthcare worker with PCR-confirmed SARS-CoV-2 infection or an uninfected control (not recorded which). This CDR3 is CATSRGTVMDPEQYF. The CDR3, as DNA: TGTGCCACCAGCAGAGGGACAGTAATGGATCCCGAGCAGTACTTC.